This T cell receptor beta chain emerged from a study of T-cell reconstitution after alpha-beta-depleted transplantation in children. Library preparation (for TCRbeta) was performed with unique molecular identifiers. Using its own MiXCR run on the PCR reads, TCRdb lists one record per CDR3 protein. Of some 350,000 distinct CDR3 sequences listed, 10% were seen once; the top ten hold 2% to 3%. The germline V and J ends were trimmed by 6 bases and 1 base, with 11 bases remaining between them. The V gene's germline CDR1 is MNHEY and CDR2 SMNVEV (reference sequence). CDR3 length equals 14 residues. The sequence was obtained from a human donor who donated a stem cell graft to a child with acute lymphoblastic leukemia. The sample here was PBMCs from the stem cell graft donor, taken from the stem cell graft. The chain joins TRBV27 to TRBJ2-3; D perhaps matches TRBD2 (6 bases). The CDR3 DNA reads TGTGCCAGCAGGGCGGGATTCGGCACAGATACGCAGTATTTT. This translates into CASRAGFGTDTQYF.